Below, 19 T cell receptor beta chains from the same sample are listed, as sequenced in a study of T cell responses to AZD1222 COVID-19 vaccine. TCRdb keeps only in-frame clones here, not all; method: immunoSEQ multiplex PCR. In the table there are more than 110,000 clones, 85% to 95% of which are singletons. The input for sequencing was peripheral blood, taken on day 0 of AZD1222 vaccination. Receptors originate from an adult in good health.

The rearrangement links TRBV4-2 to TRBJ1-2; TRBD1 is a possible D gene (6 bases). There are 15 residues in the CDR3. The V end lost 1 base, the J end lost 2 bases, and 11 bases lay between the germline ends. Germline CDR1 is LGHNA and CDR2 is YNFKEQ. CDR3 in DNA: TGTGCCAGCAGCCAAGTAGGCAGGGGCAACTATGGCTACACCTTC. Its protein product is CASSQVGRGNYGYTF.

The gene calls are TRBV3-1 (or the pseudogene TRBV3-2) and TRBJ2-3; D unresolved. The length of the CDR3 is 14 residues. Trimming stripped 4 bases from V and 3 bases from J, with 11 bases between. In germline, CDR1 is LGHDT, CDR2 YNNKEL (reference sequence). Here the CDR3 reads CASSRASGTDTQYF. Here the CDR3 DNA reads TGTGCCAGCAGCCGGGCGAGTGGGACAGATACGCAGTATTTT.

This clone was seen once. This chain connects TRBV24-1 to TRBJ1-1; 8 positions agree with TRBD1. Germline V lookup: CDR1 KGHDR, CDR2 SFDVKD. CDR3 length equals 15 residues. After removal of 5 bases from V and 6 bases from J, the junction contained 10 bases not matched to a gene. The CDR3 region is CATSGGDRGSAEAFF. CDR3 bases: TGTGCCACCAGTGGGGGAGACAGGGGATCCGCTGAAGCTTTCTTT.

The CDR3 DNA sequence: TGTGCCATCAGTAAGTTTGACGGGGTCCACGAGCAGTACTTC. Protein product: CAISKFDGVHEQYF. The chain is built from TRBV10-3 and TRBJ2-7, with D perhaps matching TRBD2 (5 bases). The CDR3 runs 14 residues. Trimming stripped 5 bases from V and 5 bases from J, with 16 bases between. CDR1 is ENHRY, CDR2 SYGVKD, per germline.

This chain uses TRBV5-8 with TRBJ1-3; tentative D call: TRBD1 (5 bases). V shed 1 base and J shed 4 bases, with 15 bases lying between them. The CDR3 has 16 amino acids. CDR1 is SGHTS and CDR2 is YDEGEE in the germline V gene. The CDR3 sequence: CASSLTGAFVGNTIYF. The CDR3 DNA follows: TGTGCCAGCAGCTTGACTGGGGCGTTCGTAGGAAACACCATATATTTT.

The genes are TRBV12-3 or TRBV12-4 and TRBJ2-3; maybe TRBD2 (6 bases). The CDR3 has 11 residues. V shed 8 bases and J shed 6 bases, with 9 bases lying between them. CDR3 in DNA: TGTGCCAGCGGCGGGACTGATACGCAGTATTTT. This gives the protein CASGGTDTQYF.

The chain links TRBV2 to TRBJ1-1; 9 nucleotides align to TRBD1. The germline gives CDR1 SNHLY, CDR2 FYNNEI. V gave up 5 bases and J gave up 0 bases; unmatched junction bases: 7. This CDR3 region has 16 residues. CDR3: CASSPWDRALNTEAFF. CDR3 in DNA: TGTGCCAGCAGTCCGTGGGACAGGGCCTTGAACACTGAAGCTTTCTTT.

The CDR3 coding sequence is TGTGCCAGCAGCAGAAACTATGGCTACACCTTC. It translates to CASSRNYGYTF. The chain couples TRBV6-5 to TRBJ1-2; D is uncertain. The CDR3 extends over 11 amino acids. Trimming stripped 6 bases from V and 2 bases from J, with 4 bases between. Germline assignment: CDR1 MNHEY and CDR2 SVGAGI.

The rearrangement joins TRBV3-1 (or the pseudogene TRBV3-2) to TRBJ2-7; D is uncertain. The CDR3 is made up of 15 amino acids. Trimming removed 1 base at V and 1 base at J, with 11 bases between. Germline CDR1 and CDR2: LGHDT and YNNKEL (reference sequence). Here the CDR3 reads CASSQARTLSYEQYF. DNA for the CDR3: TGTGCCAGCAGCCAAGCCCGGACGTTGTCCTACGAGCAGTACTTC.

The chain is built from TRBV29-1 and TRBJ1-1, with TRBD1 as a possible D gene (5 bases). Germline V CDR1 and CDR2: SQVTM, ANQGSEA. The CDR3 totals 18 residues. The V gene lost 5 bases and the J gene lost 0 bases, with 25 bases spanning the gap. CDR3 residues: CSVLAGWRGRGMNTEAFF. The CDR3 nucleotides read TGCAGCGTTCTCGCTGGATGGAGGGGACGGGGCATGAACACTGAAGCTTTCTTT.

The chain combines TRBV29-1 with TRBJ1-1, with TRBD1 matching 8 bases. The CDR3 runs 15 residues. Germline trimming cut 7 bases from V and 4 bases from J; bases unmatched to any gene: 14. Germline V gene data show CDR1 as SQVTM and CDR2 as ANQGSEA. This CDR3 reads CSAPSTGGQGTEAFF. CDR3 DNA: TGCAGCGCGCCCTCAACAGGGGGGCAGGGCACTGAAGCTTTCTTT. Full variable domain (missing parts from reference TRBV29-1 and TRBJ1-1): SAVISQKPSRDICQRGTSLTIQCQVDSQVTMMFWYRQQPGQSLTLIATANQGSEATYESGFVIDKFPISRPNLTFSTLTVSNMSPEDSSIYLCSAPSTGGQGTEAFFGQGTRLTVV.

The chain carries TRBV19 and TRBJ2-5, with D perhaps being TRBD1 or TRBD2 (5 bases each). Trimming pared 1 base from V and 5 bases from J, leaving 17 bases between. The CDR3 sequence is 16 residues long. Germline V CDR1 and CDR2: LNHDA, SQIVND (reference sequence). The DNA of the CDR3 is TGTGCCAGTAGTATAGGAGGGACCCCAGGGCGGGAGACCCAGTACTTC. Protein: CASSIGGTPGRETQYF.

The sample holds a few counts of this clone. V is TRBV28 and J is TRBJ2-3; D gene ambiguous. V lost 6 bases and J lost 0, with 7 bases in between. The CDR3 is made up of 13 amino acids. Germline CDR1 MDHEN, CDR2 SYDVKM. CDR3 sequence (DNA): TGTGCCAGCAGCGGCGATAGCACAGATACGCAGTATTTT. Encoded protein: CASSGDSTDTQYF.

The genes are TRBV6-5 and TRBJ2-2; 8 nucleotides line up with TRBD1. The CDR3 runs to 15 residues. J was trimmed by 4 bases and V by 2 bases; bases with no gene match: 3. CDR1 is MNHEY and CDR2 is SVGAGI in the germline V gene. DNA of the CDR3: TGTGCCAGCAGTTACGGGCAGGGGGCCACCGGGGAGCTGTTTTTT. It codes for CASSYGQGATGELFF.

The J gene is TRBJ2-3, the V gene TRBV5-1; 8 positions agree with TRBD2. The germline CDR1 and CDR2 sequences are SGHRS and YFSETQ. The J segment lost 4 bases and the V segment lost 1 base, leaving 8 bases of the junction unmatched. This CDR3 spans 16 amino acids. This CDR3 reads CASSLIEAGDSDTQYF. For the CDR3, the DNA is TGCGCCAGCAGCTTGATAGAAGCGGGGGATTCAGATACGCAGTATTTT. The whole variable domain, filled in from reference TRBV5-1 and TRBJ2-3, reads KAGVTQTPRYLIKTRGQQVTLSCSPISGHRSVSWYQQTPGQGLQFLFEYFSETQRNKGNFPGRFSGRQFSNSRSEMNVSTLELGDSALYLCASSLIEAGDSDTQYFGPGTRLTVL.

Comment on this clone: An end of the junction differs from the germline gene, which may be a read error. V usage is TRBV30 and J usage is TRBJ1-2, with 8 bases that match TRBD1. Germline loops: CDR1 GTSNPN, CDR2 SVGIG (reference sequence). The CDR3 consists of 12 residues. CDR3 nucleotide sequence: TGTGCCTGGTCCCGGGACAGGACAGCTCTGGCCTTC. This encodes CAWSRDRTALAF.

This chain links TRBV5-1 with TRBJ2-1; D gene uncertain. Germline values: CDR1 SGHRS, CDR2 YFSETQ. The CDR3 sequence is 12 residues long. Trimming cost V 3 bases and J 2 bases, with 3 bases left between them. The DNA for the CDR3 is TGCGCCAGCAGCTCCGCCTACAATGAGCAGTTCTTC. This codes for CASSSAYNEQFF.

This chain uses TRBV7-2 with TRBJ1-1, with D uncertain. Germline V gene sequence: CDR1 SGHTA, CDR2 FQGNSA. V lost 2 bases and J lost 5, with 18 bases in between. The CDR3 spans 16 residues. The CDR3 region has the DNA TGTGCCAGCAGCTTAAGAGTCACATCCCGAAGAACTGAAGCTTTCTTT. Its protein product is CASSLRVTSRRTEAFF.

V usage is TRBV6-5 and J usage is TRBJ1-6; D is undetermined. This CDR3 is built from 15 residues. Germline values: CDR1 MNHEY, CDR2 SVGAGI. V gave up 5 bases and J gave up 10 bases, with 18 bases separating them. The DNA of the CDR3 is TGTGCCAGCAGTCCGAGGACGGCGCCCCCATCACCCCTCCACTTT. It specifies CASSPRTAPPSPLHF.